These 3 T cell receptor beta chains share one sample of origin, sequenced in a study of CD8+CD57+ T cells in acquired aplastic anemia (dated by TCRdb to the late 2010s). The reads were generated on an Illumina HiSeq 2000. Profiling of TCR beta VDJ combinations and CDR3 sequences used genomic DNA as the template. Clones were called with MiXCR by TCRdb after fastp trimmed the public reads at Q25, and only in-frame beta chains were retained. Rows with one shared CDR3 protein collapse into an entry with the most common genes and DNA. For this sample there are around 130,000 distinct CDR3 sequences; 50% to 60% appear just once. Clones ranked in the top ten supply 25% to 35% of the sample. Flow cytometry had shown CD8+CD57+ cell expansion in the patients selected for sequencing. Sequencing was carried out using sorted CD4+, CD8+, or CD8+CD57+ T cells (not recorded which) from PBMCs. Receptor source: a human donor with aplastic anemia.

The chain is built from TRBV20-1 and TRBJ2-3, with 7 positions matching TRBD1. Germline CDR1 is DFQATT and CDR2 is SNEGSKA (reference sequence). The ends lost 5 bases at V and 3 bases at J; junction bases unmatched: 5. The CDR3 has 13 residues. The CDR3 reads CSAEGAVTDTQYF. CDR3 sequence (DNA): TGCAGTGCTGAGGGGGCGGTGACAGATACGCAGTATTTT.

At least ten counts were recorded for this clonotype. The chain has TRBV13 and TRBJ1-1; D is possibly TRBD1 (5 bases). The CDR3 spans 16 residues. V gave up 4 bases and J gave up 0 bases, with 15 bases separating them. CDR1 is PRHDT, CDR2 FYEKMQ, per germline (reference sequence). CDR3 bases: TGTGCCAGCAGCTGGGGGGGGACCCCCATGAACACTGAAGCTTTCTTT. Translating it yields CASSWGGTPMNTEAFF.

This rearrangement joins TRBV10-3 to TRBJ1-2; tentatively, D is TRBD1 (6 bases). The CDR3 covers 15 residues. In germline, CDR1 is ENHRY, CDR2 SYGVKD. V lost 4 bases, J lost 5 bases, and 17 bases lay in between. The CDR3 protein is CAISVEMGAGYGYTF. The CDR3 DNA follows: TGTGCCATCAGTGTCGAGATGGGGGCTGGGTATGGCTACACCTTC.